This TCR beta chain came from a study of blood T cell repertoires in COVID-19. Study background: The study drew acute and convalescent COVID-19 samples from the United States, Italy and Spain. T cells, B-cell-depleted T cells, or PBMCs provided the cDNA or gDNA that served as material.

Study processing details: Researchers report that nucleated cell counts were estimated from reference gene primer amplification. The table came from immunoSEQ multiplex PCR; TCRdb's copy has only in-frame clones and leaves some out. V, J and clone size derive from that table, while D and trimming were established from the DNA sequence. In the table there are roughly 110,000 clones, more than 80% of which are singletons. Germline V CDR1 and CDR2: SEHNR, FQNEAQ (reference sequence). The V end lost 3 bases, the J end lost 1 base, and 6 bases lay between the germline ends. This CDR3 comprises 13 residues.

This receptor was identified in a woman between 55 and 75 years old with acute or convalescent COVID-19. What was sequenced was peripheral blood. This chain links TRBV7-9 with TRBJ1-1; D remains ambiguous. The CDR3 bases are TGTGCCAGCAGCTTCTACGGGAACACTGAAGCTTTCTTT. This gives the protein CASSFYGNTEAFF.